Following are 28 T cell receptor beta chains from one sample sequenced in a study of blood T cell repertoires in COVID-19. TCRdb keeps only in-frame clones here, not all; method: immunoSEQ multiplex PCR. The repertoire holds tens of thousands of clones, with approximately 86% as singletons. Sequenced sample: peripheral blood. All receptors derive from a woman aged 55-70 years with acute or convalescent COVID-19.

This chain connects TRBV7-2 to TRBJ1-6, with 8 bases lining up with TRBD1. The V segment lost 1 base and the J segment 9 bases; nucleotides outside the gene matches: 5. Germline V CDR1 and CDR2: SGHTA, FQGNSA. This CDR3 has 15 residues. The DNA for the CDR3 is TGTGCCAGCAGCTTAGTCGGACAGGGTACTTCACCCCTCCACTTT. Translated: CASSLVGQGTSPLHF. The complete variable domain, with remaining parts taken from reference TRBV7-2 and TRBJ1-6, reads GAGVSQSPSNKVTEKGKDVELRCDPISGHTALYWYRQSLGQGLEFLIYFQGNSAPDKSGLPSDRFSAERTGGSVSTLTIQRTQQEDSAVYLCASSLVGQGTSPLHFGNGTRLTVT.

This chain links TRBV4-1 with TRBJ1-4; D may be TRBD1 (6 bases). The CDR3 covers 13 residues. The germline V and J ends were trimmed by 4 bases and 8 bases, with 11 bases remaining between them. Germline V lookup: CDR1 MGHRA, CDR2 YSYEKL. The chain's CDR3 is CASSPEGQEKLFF. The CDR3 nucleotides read TGCGCCAGCAGCCCAGAAGGACAGGAAAAACTGTTTTTT.

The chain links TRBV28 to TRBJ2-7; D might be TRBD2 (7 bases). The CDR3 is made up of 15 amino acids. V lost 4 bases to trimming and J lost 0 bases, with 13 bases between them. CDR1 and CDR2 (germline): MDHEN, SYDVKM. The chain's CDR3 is CASSSQGGGSYEQYF. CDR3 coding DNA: TGTGCCAGCAGTTCTCAGGGAGGGGGCTCCTACGAGCAGTACTTC.

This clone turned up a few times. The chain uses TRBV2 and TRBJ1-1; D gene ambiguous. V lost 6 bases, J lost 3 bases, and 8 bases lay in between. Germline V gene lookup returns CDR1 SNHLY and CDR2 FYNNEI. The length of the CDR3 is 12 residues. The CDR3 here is CASRDFDTEAFF. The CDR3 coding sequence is TGTGCCAGCAGGGACTTCGACACTGAAGCTTTCTTT.

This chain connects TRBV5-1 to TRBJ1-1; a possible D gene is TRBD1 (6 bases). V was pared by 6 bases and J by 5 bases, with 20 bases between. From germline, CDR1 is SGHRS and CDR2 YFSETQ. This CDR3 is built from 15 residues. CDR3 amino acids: CASTQARQAGTEAFF. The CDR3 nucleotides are TGCGCCAGCACCCAAGCCCGACAGGCCGGTACTGAAGCTTTCTTT.

The CDR3 protein is CASSEVRAYEQYF. The CDR3 nucleotides read TGTGCCAGCAGTGAAGTGCGGGCCTACGAGCAGTACTTC. The rearrangement joins TRBV6-1 to TRBJ2-7; the D gene is possibly TRBD2 (5 bases). V was clipped by 1 base and J by 2 bases, with 6 bases between them. The germline gives CDR1 MNHNS, CDR2 SASEGT. This CDR3 spans 13 amino acids.

CDR3 sequence: CASSPGGRGTEAFF. The CDR3 DNA reads TGTGCCAGCAGCCCTGGGGGGCGGGGGACTGAAGCTTTCTTT. The chain combines TRBV3-1 (or the pseudogene TRBV3-2) with TRBJ1-1, with D possibly being TRBD1 (6 bases). Trimming pared 4 bases from V and 5 bases from J, leaving 14 bases between. The CDR3 extends over 14 amino acids. Germline V gene lookup returns CDR1 LGHDT and CDR2 YNNKEL (reference sequence).

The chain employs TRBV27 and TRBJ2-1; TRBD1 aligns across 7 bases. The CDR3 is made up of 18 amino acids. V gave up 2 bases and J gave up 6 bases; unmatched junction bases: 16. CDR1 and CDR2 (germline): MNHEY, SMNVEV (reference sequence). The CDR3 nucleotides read TGTGCCAGCAGTTTAAGAGGACAGGCTTTTCTAGGGGGCAATGAGCAGTTCTTC. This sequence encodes CASSLRGQAFLGGNEQFF.

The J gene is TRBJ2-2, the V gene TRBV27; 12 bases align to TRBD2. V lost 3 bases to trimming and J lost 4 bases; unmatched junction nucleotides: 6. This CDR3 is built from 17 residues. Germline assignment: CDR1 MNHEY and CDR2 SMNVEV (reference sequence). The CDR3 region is CASSFTSGGLSTGELFF. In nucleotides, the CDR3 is TGTGCCAGCAGTTTCACTAGCGGGGGGCTATCCACCGGGGAGCTGTTTTTT.

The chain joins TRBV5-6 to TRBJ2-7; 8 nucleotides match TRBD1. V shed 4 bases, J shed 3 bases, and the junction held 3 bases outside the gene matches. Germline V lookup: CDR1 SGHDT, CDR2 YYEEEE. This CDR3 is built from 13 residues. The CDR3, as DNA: TGTGCCAGCAGCCAAACAGGGGGCTACGAGCAGTACTTC. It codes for CASSQTGGYEQYF. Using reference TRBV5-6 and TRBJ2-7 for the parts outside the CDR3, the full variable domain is DAGVTQSPTHLIKTRGQQVTLRCSPKSGHDTVSWYQQALGQGPQFIFQYYEEEERQRGNFPDRFSGHQFPNYSSELNVNALLLGDSALYLCASSQTGGYEQYFGPGTRLTVT.

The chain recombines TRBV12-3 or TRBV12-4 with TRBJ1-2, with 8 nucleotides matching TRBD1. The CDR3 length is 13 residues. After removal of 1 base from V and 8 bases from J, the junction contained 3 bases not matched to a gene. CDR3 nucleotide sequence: TGTGCCAGCAGTTTAGGGACAGGGTTAGGCTACACCTTC. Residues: CASSLGTGLGYTF.

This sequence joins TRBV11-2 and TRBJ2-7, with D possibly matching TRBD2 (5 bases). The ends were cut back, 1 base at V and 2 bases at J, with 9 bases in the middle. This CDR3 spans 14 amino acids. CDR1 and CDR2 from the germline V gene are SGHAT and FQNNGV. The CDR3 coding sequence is TGTGCCAGCAGCTTAGGGGGAGTAGCCTACGAGCAGTACTTC. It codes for CASSLGGVAYEQYF. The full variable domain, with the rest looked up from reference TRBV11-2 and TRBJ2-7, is EAGVAQSPRYKIIEKRQSVAFWCNPISGHATLYWYQQILGQGPKLLIQFQNNGVVDDSQLPKDRFSAERLKGVDSTLKIQPAKLEDSAVYLCASSLGGVAYEQYFGPGTRLTVT.

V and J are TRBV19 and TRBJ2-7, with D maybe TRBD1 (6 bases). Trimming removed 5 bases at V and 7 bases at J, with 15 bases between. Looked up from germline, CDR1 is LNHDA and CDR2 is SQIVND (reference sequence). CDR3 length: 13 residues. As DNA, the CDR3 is TGTGCCAGTAGTCTGCAGGGGCTCAGGGAGCAGTACTTC. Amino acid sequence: CASSLQGLREQYF.

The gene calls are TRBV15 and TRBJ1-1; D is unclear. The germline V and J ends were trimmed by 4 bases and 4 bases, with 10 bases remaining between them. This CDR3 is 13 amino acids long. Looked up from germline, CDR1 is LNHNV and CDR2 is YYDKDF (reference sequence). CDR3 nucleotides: TGTGCCACCAGCACCCGGGGAGTCACTGAAGCTTTCTTT. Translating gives CATSTRGVTEAFF.

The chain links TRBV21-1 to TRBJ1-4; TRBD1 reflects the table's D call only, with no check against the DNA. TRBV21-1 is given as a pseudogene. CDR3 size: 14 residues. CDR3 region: CASDKDTDDEKLFF. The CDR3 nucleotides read TGTGCCAGCGACAAGGACACGGACGATGAAAAACTGTTTTTT.

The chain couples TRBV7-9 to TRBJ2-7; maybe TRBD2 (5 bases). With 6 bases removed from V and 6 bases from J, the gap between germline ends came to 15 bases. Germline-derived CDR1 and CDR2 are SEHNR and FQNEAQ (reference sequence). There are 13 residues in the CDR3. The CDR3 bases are TGTGCCAGCAGACTAGTCAGCGTTTTCGAGCAGTACTTC. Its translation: CASRLVSVFEQYF.

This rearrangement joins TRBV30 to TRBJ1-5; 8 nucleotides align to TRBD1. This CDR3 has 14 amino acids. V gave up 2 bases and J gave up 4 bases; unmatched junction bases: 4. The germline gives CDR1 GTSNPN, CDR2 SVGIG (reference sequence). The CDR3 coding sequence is TGTGCCTGGAGTTCGGGACAGGTGAATCAGCCCCAGCATTTT. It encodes CAWSSGQVNQPQHF.

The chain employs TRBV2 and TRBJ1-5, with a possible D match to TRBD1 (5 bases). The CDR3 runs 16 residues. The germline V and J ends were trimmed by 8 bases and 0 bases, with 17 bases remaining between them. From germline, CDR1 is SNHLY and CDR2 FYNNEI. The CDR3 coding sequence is TGTGCCAGCCGCCCGGGGGGGAGTTATAGCAATCAGCCCCAGCATTTT. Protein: CASRPGGSYSNQPQHF.

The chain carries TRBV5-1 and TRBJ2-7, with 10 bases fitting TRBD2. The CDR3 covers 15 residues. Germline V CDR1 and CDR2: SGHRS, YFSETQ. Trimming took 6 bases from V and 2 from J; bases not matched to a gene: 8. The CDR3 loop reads CASNILAGEAYEQYF. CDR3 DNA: TGCGCCAGCAATATTCTAGCGGGAGAGGCCTACGAGCAGTACTTC. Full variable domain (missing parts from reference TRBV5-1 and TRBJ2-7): KAGVTQTPRYLIKTRGQQVTLSCSPISGHRSVSWYQQTPGQGLQFLFEYFSETQRNKGNFPGRFSGRQFSNSRSEMNVSTLELGDSALYLCASNILAGEAYEQYFGPGTRLTVT.

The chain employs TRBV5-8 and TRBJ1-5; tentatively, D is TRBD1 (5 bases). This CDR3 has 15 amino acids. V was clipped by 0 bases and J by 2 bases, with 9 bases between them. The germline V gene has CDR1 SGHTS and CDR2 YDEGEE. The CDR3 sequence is CASSLAGYGNQPQHF. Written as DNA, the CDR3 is TGTGCCAGCAGCTTGGCAGGGTACGGCAATCAGCCCCAGCATTTT.

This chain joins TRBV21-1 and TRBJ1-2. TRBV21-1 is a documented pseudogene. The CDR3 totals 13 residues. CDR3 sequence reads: CAIKPAQLYGYTF. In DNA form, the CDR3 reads TGTGCCATAAAGCCCGCCCAACTCTATGGCTACACCTTC.

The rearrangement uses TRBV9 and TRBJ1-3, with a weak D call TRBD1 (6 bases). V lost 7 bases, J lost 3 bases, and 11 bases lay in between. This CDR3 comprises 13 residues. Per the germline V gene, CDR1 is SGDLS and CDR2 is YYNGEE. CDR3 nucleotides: TGTGCCAGCGCTGGGGGCGATGGAAACACCATATATTTT. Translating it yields CASAGGDGNTIYF.

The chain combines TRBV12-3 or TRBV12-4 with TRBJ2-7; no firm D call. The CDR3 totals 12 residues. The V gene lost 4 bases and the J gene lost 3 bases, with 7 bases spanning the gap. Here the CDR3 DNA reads TGTGCCAGCAGTTCGCTACGCTACGAGCAGTACTTC. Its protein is CASSSLRYEQYF.

The CDR3 DNA sequence: TGTGCCAGCAGCGGCGACAGATACTATGGCTACACCTTC. Translating it yields CASSGDRYYGYTF. The chain has TRBV9 and TRBJ1-2, with TRBD1 as a possible D gene (5 bases). Trimming took off 3 bases at V and 3 bases at J, with 9 bases between the two ends. Germline V lookup: CDR1 SGDLS, CDR2 YYNGEE. CDR3 length equals 13 residues.

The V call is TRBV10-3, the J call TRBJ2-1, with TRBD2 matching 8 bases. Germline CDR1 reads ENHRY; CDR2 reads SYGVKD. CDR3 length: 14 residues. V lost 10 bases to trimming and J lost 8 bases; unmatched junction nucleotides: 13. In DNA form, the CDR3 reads TGTGCCACCAGGGAAGCGGGAGCGATTTATGAGCAGTTCTTC. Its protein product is CATREAGAIYEQFF.

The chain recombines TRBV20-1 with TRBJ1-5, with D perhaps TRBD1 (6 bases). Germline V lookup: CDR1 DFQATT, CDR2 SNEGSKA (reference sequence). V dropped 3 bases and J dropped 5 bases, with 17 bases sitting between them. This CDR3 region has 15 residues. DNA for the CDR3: TGCAGTGCTAGTACTTACTGGACAGTAGATCAGCCCCAGCATTTT. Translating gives CSASTYWTVDQPQHF.

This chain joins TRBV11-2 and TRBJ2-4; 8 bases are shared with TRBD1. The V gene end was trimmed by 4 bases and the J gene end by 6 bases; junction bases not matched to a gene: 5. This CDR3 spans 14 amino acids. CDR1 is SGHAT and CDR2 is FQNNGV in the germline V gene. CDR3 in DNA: TGTGCCAGCAGCTACCGGGACAGGTTAAACATTCAGTACTTC. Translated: CASSYRDRLNIQYF.

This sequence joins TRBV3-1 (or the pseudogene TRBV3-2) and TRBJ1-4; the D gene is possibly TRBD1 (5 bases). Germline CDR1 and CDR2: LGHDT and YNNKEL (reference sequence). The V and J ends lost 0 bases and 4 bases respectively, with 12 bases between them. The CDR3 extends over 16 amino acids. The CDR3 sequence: CASSQDETEDNEKLFF. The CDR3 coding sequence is TGTGCCAGCAGCCAAGACGAGACAGAGGATAATGAAAAACTGTTTTTT.